The next 32 T cell receptor beta chains were all read from a single sample in a study of blood T cell repertoires in COVID-19 (TCRdb year 2020). The receptor library was made with the immunoSEQ multiplex PCR assay. TCRdb retrieved this table from immuneACCESS and kept in-frame rearrangements only. Not all clones are present; in checked studies, unresolved V genes account for under half, and no reason is known for the remainder. The sample table contains under 85,000 clones; only one count was recorded for 88% of them. The top ten constitute 6% to 8.5% of the sample. The sequenced sample consisted of peripheral blood. The receptors here all came from a man aged 65 to 85 with acute or convalescent COVID-19.

The rearrangement uses TRBV18 and TRBJ2-3, with 8 bases aligning to TRBD1. J lost 4 bases, V lost 3 bases, and 9 bases had no gene match. In germline, CDR1 is KGHSH, CDR2 LQKENI. CDR3 size: 16 residues. CDR3 sequence reads: CASSPRTGHIPDTQYF. DNA for the CDR3: TGTGCCAGCTCACCTAGGACAGGGCATATCCCAGATACGCAGTATTTT. The full variable domain, completed using reference TRBV18 and TRBJ2-3, is NAGVMQNPRHLVRRRGQEARLRCSPMKGHSHVYWYRQLPEEGLKFMVYLQKENIIDESGMPKERFSAEFPKEGPSILRIQQVVRGDSAAYFCASSPRTGHIPDTQYFGPGTRLTVL.

V and J are TRBV2 and TRBJ1-2; the D is unclear. The CDR3 is made up of 13 amino acids. V was shortened by 1 base and J by 2 bases, with 5 bases between the two germline ends. Germline V gives CDR1 SNHLY, CDR2 FYNNEI. The CDR3 DNA sequence: TGTGCCAGCAGTGAAGGGCGGAACTATGGCTACACCTTC. Its translation: CASSEGRNYGYTF.

This sequence joins TRBV9 and TRBJ2-1, with 8 nucleotides matching TRBD2. The J segment lost 4 bases and the V segment lost 0 bases, leaving 3 bases of the junction unmatched. Looked up from germline, CDR1 is SGDLS and CDR2 is YYNGEE. There are 15 residues in the CDR3. The DNA of the CDR3 is TGTGCCAGCAGCGTAGAACTAGCGGATTACAATGAGCAGTTCTTC. As protein: CASSVELADYNEQFF.

This clone appeared once. This chain uses TRBV19 with TRBJ1-5; D is unclear. Germline values: CDR1 LNHDA, CDR2 SQIVND (reference sequence). This CDR3 has 14 amino acids. Between the trimmed V and J ends, which lost 2 bases and 5 bases, there was a span of 10 bases. For the CDR3, the DNA is TGTGCCAGTAGTATATATAACGAGGATCAGCCCCAGCATTTT. Translated: CASSIYNEDQPQHF.

The gene calls are TRBV5-1 and TRBJ1-2; the D gene is possibly TRBD1 (5 bases). Looked up from germline, CDR1 is SGHRS and CDR2 is YFSETQ. The CDR3 length is 16 residues. With 4 bases removed from V and 7 bases from J, the gap between germline ends came to 23 bases. Written as DNA, the CDR3 is TGCGCCAGCAGCCTGGAGCGGCGTGGAGGGGAGGTTGGCTACACCTTC. Protein: CASSLERRGGEVGYTF.

The rearrangement links TRBV15 to TRBJ2-1; 8 bases fit TRBD2. J lost 9 bases, V lost 3 bases, and 10 bases had no gene match. This CDR3 region has 15 residues. Germline lookup yields CDR1 LNHNV and CDR2 YYDKDF (reference sequence). CDR3 residues: CATSRDGGAGVEQFF. The CDR3 region has the DNA TGTGCCACCAGCAGGGACGGGGGGGCGGGTGTTGAGCAGTTCTTC. Complete variable domain (other parts from reference TRBV15 and TRBJ2-1): DAMVIQNPRYQVTQFGKPVTLSCSQTLNHNVMYWYQQKSSQAPKLLFHYYDKDFNNEADTPDNFQSRRPNTSFCFLDIRSPGLGDTAMYLCATSRDGGAGVEQFFGPGTRLTVL.

This clone was detected only once. The chain recombines TRBV11-2 with TRBJ2-7, with a tentative D call TRBD1 (5 bases). Germline V gene lookup returns CDR1 SGHAT and CDR2 FQNNGV. The CDR3 covers 12 residues. V was pared by 6 bases and J by 4 bases, with 10 bases between. The CDR3 nucleotides are TGTGCCAGCAGGAGTGGGGCGTACGAGCAGTACTTC. This translates into CASRSGAYEQYF.

The table lists this clone with a few counts. The chain joins TRBV6-5 to TRBJ1-2; D unclear. Trimming removed 4 bases at V and 4 bases at J, with 7 bases between. Looked up from germline, CDR1 is MNHEY and CDR2 is SVGAGI. This CDR3 region has 12 residues. This CDR3 is CASSSDTYGYTF. The DNA of the CDR3 is TGTGCCAGCAGTTCCGACACCTATGGCTACACCTTC.

This clone was counted a single time. This chain links TRBV28 with TRBJ2-7; 7 nucleotides align to TRBD1. CDR1 is MDHEN, CDR2 SYDVKM, per germline. The CDR3 length is 13 residues. Losses at the gene ends were 6 bases for V and 2 bases for J; bases not matched to a gene: 4. For the CDR3, the DNA is TGTGCCAGCAGCTTGACAGGGCCCTACGAGCAGTACTTC. It translates to CASSLTGPYEQYF.

The chain links TRBV18 to TRBJ2-1; D is unclear. CDR3 length equals 14 residues. Trimming stripped 3 bases from V and 5 bases from J, with 11 bases between. The germline gives CDR1 KGHSH, CDR2 LQKENI. Written as DNA, the CDR3 is TGTGCCAGCTCACCTAGCAGCCTGAACAATGAGCAGTTCTTC. This translates into CASSPSSLNNEQFF.

The chain combines TRBV5-1 with TRBJ2-1; TRBD2 aligns across 9 bases. The CDR3 sequence is 18 residues long. The junction had 10 bases not matched to a gene; V was cut back by 3 bases and J by 0 bases. Looked up from germline, CDR1 is SGHRS and CDR2 is YFSETQ. The CDR3 loop reads CASSSGGLAGNSYNEQFF. In DNA form, the CDR3 reads TGCGCCAGCAGCTCGGGGGGGCTAGCGGGAAACTCCTACAATGAGCAGTTCTTC.

The chain carries TRBV2 and TRBJ2-3; 8 nucleotides match TRBD1. The CDR3 contains 13 residues. The germline gives CDR1 SNHLY, CDR2 FYNNEI. The V segment lost 6 bases and the J segment 7 bases; nucleotides outside the gene matches: 6. CDR3 protein: CASSAGTGNTQYF. CDR3 nucleotides: TGTGCCAGCAGCGCCGGGACAGGTAATACGCAGTATTTT. Complete variable domain (other parts from reference TRBV2 and TRBJ2-3): EPEVTQTPSHQVTQMGQEVILRCVPISNHLYFYWYRQILGQKVEFLVSFYNNEISEKSEIFDDQFSVERPDGSNFTLKIRSTKLEDSAMYFCASSAGTGNTQYFGPGTRLTVL.

The chain carries TRBV5-6 and TRBJ2-7, with D unclear. This CDR3 contains 12 residues. Germline V gene data show CDR1 as SGHDT and CDR2 as YYEEEE. Trimming pared 3 bases from V and 0 bases from J, leaving 4 bases between. CDR3 in DNA: TGTGCCAGCAGCTATATCTCCTACGAGCAGTACTTC. This translates into CASSYISYEQYF.

This sequence joins TRBV5-1 and TRBJ2-1, with 7 bases that match TRBD2. With 1 base clipped from V and 4 bases from J, the junction kept 8 bases outside the gene matches. The CDR3 has 16 residues. CDR1 SGHRS and CDR2 YFSETQ come from the germline V gene. The CDR3 coding sequence is TGCGCCAGCAGCTTGTCTAGCCTAGCGGATTACAATGAGCAGTTCTTC. Translation gives CASSLSSLADYNEQFF.

The CDR3 region has the DNA TGTGCCAGAAGCTTGGAGTCCCCCGACGGGGAGGGTGGCTACACCTTC. Translating it yields CARSLESPDGEGGYTF. The rearrangement uses TRBV5-3 and TRBJ1-2; D unresolved. TRBV5-3 falls under the ORF class, with uncertain function. This CDR3 region has 16 residues. The ends were cut back, 0 bases at V and 7 bases at J, with 19 bases in the middle.

CDR3 region: CASSPQGRLRNTQYF. The CDR3 nucleotides read TGTGCCAGCAGCCCACAGGGGCGGCTCAGGAATACGCAGTATTTT. V gene TRBV16 combines with J gene TRBJ2-3; the match to TRBD1 covers 7 bases. There are 15 residues in the CDR3. Germline V CDR1 and CDR2: KGHSY, FQNENV. The junction had 11 bases not matched to a gene; V was cut back by 4 bases and J by 7 bases.

The CDR3 coding sequence is TGCGCCAGCAGCCAACCGGGACTAGCGGGTGTTCGCGAGCAGTACTTC. It encodes CASSQPGLAGVREQYF. The chain links TRBV4-1 to TRBJ2-7; 12 positions match TRBD2. The V gene's germline CDR1 is MGHRA and CDR2 YSYEKL. The V segment lost 2 bases and the J segment 6 bases; nucleotides outside the gene matches: 8. The CDR3 length is 16 residues.

The chain joins TRBV27 to TRBJ1-2, with D uncertain. V gave up 3 bases and J gave up 5 bases, with 13 bases separating them. CDR1 and CDR2 (germline): MNHEY, SMNVEV (reference sequence). This CDR3 has 14 amino acids. CDR3 nucleotide sequence: TGTGCCAGCAGTTTCGCAGGAATTGGGTATGGCTACACCTTC. Residues: CASSFAGIGYGYTF.

This chain connects TRBV7-8 to TRBJ1-3, with D possibly being TRBD1 (5 bases). The CDR3 consists of 14 residues. Germline CDR1 and CDR2: SGHVS and FQNEAQ. The germline V and J ends were trimmed by 4 bases and 4 bases, with 11 bases remaining between them. The CDR3 DNA reads TGTGCCAGCAGCTCCGGGGGGACGGGAAACACCATATATTTT. It specifies CASSSGGTGNTIYF.

This clone was seen a handful of times. This chain links TRBV6-6 with TRBJ2-2; no definite D call. Looked up from germline, CDR1 is MNHNY and CDR2 is SVGAGI (reference sequence). Between the trimmed V and J ends, which lost 6 bases and 6 bases, there was a span of 5 bases. The CDR3 totals 11 residues. The chain's CDR3 is CASSPAGELFF. DNA for the CDR3: TGTGCCAGCAGCCCTGCCGGGGAGCTGTTTTTT.

This clone has a handful of counts. The chain recombines TRBV7-9 with TRBJ1-2; D is perhaps TRBD1 (5 bases). V was cut by 5 bases and J by 2 bases, with 24 bases left in between. Germline lookup yields CDR1 SEHNR and CDR2 FQNEAQ (reference sequence). The CDR3 contains 18 residues. CDR3 region: CASSPTGDSTWANYGYTF. The DNA for the CDR3 is TGTGCCAGCAGCCCGACCGGCGACAGCACTTGGGCCAACTATGGCTACACCTTC.

The rearrangement uses TRBV13 and TRBJ2-3; 9 bases are shared with TRBD1. The CDR3 is made up of 18 amino acids. The V segment lost 0 bases and the J segment 2 bases; nucleotides outside the gene matches: 9. In germline, CDR1 is PRHDT, CDR2 FYEKMQ (reference sequence). The CDR3 sequence: CASSLGRLDRGSTDTQYF. CDR3 coding DNA: TGTGCCAGCAGCTTAGGCCGACTAGACAGGGGGTCCACAGATACGCAGTATTTT.

This chain connects TRBV4-1 to TRBJ2-2; possibly TRBD1 for D (5 bases). CDR1 MGHRA and CDR2 YSYEKL come from the germline V gene. The CDR3 totals 15 residues. The germline V and J ends were trimmed by 0 bases and 6 bases, with 11 bases remaining between them. The CDR3 loop reads CASSQDRVTSGELFF. Written as DNA, the CDR3 is TGCGCCAGCAGCCAAGACAGGGTTACGTCCGGGGAGCTGTTTTTT.

V usage is TRBV27 and J usage is TRBJ1-5, with 9 positions matching TRBD1. This CDR3 has 17 residues. The germline gives CDR1 MNHEY, CDR2 SMNVEV (reference sequence). Germline trimming cut 5 bases from V and 3 bases from J; bases unmatched to any gene: 11. The CDR3, as DNA: TGTGCCAGCAGTCCGGCCGGGGGACAGGGAAACAATCAGCCCCAGCATTTT. As protein: CASSPAGGQGNNQPQHF.

The rearrangement links TRBV19 to TRBJ1-2; 9 positions agree with TRBD1. J was trimmed by 8 bases and V by 3 bases; bases with no gene match: 10. Germline CDR1 and CDR2: LNHDA and SQIVND (reference sequence). This CDR3 region has 15 residues. CDR3 residues: CASSMGQGSLSGYTF. The CDR3, as DNA: TGTGCCAGTAGTATGGGACAGGGAAGTCTGAGCGGCTACACCTTC.

The rearrangement links TRBV19 to TRBJ2-7; the match to TRBD2 covers 12 bases. CDR3 length equals 19 residues. With 5 bases clipped from V and 0 bases from J, the junction kept 14 bases outside the gene matches. CDR1 is LNHDA, CDR2 SQIVND, per germline (reference sequence). The CDR3 spells CASSATSGGKPTPSYEQYF. The CDR3 nucleotides are TGTGCCAGTAGTGCCACTAGCGGGGGGAAACCCACACCCTCCTACGAGCAGTACTTC.

This clone was seen only once. The V gene is TRBV3-1 (or the pseudogene TRBV3-2), the J gene TRBJ2-1, with 7 nucleotides matching TRBD2. Germline values: CDR1 LGHDT, CDR2 YNNKEL (reference sequence). The CDR3 extends over 14 amino acids. With 8 bases clipped from V and 3 bases from J, the junction kept 7 bases outside the gene matches. CDR3 in amino acids: CASQSGDRYNEQFF. CDR3 nucleotides: TGTGCCAGCCAGAGCGGGGACCGCTACAATGAGCAGTTCTTC.

The rearrangement joins TRBV6-5 to TRBJ2-7, with 8 positions matching TRBD1. Germline V gene lookup returns CDR1 MNHEY and CDR2 SVGAGI. The CDR3 totals 14 residues. V dropped 7 bases and J dropped 3; count of bases not matched to a gene: 8. DNA for the CDR3: TGTGCCAGCAACGACCGGGACAGGAGCTACGAGCAGTACTTC. Protein: CASNDRDRSYEQYF.

This rearrangement joins TRBV3-1 (or the pseudogene TRBV3-2) to TRBJ2-6; D is possibly TRBD2 (6 bases). V was shortened by 8 bases and J by 5 bases, with 22 bases between the two germline ends. CDR1 and CDR2 from the germline V gene are LGHDT and YNNKEL (reference sequence). CDR3 length: 17 amino acids. The CDR3 sequence is CASSRRGASVRANVLTF. The CDR3 region has the DNA TGTGCCAGCTCGCGCCGCGGGGCAAGCGTGAGGGCCAACGTCCTGACTTTC.

The CDR3 spells CASSLGPAGVINEQFF. The CDR3 DNA follows: TGTGCCAGCAGCTTAGGGCCAGCGGGGGTGATAAATGAGCAGTTCTTC. The J gene is TRBJ2-1, the V gene TRBV7-3; TRBD2 aligns across 8 bases. This CDR3 comprises 16 residues. Germline-derived CDR1 and CDR2 are SGHTA and FQGTGA. V was pared by 2 bases and J by 7 bases, with 10 bases of the junction left unmatched. Complete variable domain (other parts from reference TRBV7-3 and TRBJ2-1): GAGVSQTPSNKVTEKGKYVELRCDPISGHTALYWYRQSLGQGPEFLIYFQGTGAADDSGLPNDRFFAVRPEGSVSTLKIQRTERGDSAVYLCASSLGPAGVINEQFFGPGTRLTVL.

The chain is built from TRBV13 and TRBJ1-2; maybe TRBD1 (6 bases). V lost 2 bases, J lost 4 bases, and 14 bases lay in between. CDR3 size: 15 residues. Germline values: CDR1 PRHDT, CDR2 FYEKMQ (reference sequence). CDR3: CASSLSRGAGYGYTF. CDR3 DNA sequence: TGTGCCAGCAGCTTATCTCGGGGGGCCGGCTATGGCTACACCTTC. The variable domain in full, completed from reference TRBV13 and TRBJ1-2, reads AAGVIQSPRHLIKEKRETATLKCYPIPRHDTVYWYQQGPGQDPQFLISFYEKMQSDKGSIPDRFSAQQFSDYHSELNMSSLELGDSALYFCASSLSRGAGYGYTFGSGTRLTVV.

J is TRBJ2-7 and V is TRBV7-6; TRBD1 aligns across 7 bases. Germline V gene lookup returns CDR1 SGHVS and CDR2 FNYEAQ. The ends lost 5 bases at V and 2 bases at J; junction bases unmatched: 15. There are 17 residues in the CDR3. For the CDR3, the DNA is TGTGCCAGCAGCCCATTCGGTGGGGACAGTTTAACCTACGAGCAGTACTTC. Its translation is CASSPFGGDSLTYEQYF.